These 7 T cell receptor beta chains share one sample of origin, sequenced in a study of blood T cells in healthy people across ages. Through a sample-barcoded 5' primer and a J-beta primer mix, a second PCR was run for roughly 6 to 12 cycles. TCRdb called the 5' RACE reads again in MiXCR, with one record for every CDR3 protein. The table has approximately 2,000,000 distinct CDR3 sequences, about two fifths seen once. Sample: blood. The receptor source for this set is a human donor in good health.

The CDR3 DNA is TGCGCCACGACAAGACCCGGCGTAGGTGAGCAGTTCTTC. This gives the protein CATTRPGVGEQFF. The chain couples TRBV5-1 to TRBJ2-1; D call uncertain. Trimming pared 9 bases from V and 9 bases from J, leaving 19 bases between. Per the germline V gene, CDR1 is SGHRS and CDR2 is YFSETQ. The CDR3 totals 13 residues.

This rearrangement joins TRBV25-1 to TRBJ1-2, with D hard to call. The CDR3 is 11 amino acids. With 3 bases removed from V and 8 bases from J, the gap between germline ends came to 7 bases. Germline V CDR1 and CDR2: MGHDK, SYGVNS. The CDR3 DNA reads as TGTGCCAGCAGTGATGGAGTGGGCTACACCTTC. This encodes CASSDGVGYTF.

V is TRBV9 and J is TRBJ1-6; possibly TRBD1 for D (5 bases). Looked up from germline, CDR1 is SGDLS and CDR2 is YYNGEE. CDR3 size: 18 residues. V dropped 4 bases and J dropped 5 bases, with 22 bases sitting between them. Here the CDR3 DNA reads TGTGCCAGCAGCTTCAATCGGGACCTAGGGGTTAATAATTCACCCCTCCACTTT. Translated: CASSFNRDLGVNNSPLHF.

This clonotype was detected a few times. The CDR3 sequence: CASSPQGEDGYTF. The CDR3 DNA follows: TGCGCCAGCAGCCCTCAGGGAGAGGACGGCTACACCTTC. The chain is built from TRBV5-1 and TRBJ1-2; D is perhaps TRBD1 (5 bases). V lost 4 bases to trimming and J lost 8 bases, with 15 bases between them. The CDR3 totals 13 residues. Germline-derived CDR1 and CDR2 are SGHRS and YFSETQ.

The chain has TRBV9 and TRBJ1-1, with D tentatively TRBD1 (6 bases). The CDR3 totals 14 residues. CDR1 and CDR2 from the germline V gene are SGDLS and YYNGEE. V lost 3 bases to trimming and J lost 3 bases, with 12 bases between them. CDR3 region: CASSAQGIHTEAFF. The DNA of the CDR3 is TGTGCCAGCAGCGCCCAGGGGATCCACACTGAAGCTTTCTTT.

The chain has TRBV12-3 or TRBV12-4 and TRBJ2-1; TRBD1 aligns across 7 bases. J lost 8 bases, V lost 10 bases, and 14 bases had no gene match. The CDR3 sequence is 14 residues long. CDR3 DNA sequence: TGTGCCACCCGGGACAGCCAGCTTCGTGATGAGCAGTTCTTC. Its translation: CATRDSQLRDEQFF.

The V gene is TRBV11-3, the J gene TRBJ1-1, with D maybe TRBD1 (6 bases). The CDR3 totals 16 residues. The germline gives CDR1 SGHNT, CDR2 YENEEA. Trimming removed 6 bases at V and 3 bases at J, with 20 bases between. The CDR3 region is CASRVSRGRGDTEAFF. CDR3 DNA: TGTGCCAGCAGAGTCTCGAGGGGCAGGGGAGACACTGAAGCTTTCTTT.